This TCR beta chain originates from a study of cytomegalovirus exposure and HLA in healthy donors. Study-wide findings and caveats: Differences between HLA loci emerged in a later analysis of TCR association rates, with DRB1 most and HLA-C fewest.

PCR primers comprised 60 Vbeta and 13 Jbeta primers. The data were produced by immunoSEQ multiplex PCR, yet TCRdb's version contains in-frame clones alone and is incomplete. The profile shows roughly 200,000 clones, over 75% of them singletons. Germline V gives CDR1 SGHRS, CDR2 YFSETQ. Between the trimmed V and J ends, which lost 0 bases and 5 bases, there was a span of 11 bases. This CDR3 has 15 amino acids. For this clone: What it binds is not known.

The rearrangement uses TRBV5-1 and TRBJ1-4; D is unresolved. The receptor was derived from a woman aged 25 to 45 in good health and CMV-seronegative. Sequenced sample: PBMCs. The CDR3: CASSLGSLTNEKLFF. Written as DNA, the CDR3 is TGCGCCAGCAGCTTGGGTAGCTTGACGAATGAAAAACTGTTTTTT.